A selection of T cell receptor beta chains follows, all from one sample in a study of T cell changes during pregnancy in multiple sclerosis. Assay: immunoSEQ multiplex PCR; the TCRdb copy retains only in-frame clones and omits some. Of roughly 72,000 clones listed, roughly 90% are singletons. Here the sequenced sample was peripheral blood, taken in the first trimester of pregnancy. Receptors originate from a female donor in good health, enrolled as a control in a pregnancy study. CDR3s include the opening cysteine and the closing phenylalanine or tryptophan. A D gene is named only where the DNA matches it firmly. The size entry is marked missing in some rows and otherwise reads once, few, many or a size class.

TRBJ2-3	.	TRBV7-2	.	TGTGCCAGCAGCTTAGTTGGAGCGGCAGATACGCAGTATTTT	CASSLVGAADTQYF
TRBJ2-5	.	TRBV7-2	.	TGTGCCAGCAGCTTGGGGAACCGAGGGGAGACCCAGTACTTC	CASSLGNRGETQYF
TRBJ2-3	.	TRBV10-3	.	TGTGCCATCAGTGGTCAGGAGGCGGTTGCGGCAGATACGCAGTATTTT	CAISGQEAVAADTQYF
TRBJ1-2	TRBD1	TRBV7-2	.	TGTGCCAGCAGCTTAGTCGGGACAGGGGGAGGCTATGGCTACACCTTC	CASSLVGTGGGYGYTF
TRBJ2-2	.	TRBV19	.	TGTGCCAGTAATTCCGGAGTAGCCGGGGAGCTGTTTTTT	CASNSGVAGELFF
TRBJ2-2	TRBD1	TRBV7-2	.	TGTGCCAGCAGCTTAGTGGGACAGTTAACCGGGGAGCTGTTTTTT	CASSLVGQLTGELFF
TRBJ2-7	.	TRBV7-2	.	TGTGCCAGCAGCCTATCATGGACTAACCCCTACGAGCAGTACTTC	CASSLSWTNPYEQYF
TRBJ1-6	.	TRBV27	.	TGTGCCAGCAGTGTATACAGGAATTCACCCCTCCACTTT	CASSVYRNSPLHF
TRBJ1-5	TRBD1	TRBV28	.	TGTGCCAGCAGTCCAGGGGGAAGCAATCAGCCCCAGCATTTT	CASSPGGSNQPQHF
TRBJ1-6	.	TRBV5-1	.	TGCGCCAGCAGCTTGGAAGGGGGGGTAAATTCACCCCTCCACTTT	CASSLEGGVNSPLHF
TRBJ1-1	.	TRBV19	.	TGTGCCAGTAGTATCGCCGACATGACTGAAGCTTTCTTT	CASSIADMTEAFF
TRBJ2-1	.	TRBV19	.	TGTGCCAGTAGTATCCAGGGTAGGTCCTACAATGAGCAGTTCTTC	CASSIQGRSYNEQFF
TRBJ2-7	.	TRBV29-1	.	TGCAGCGTTGAAGTAGCGGACTACGAGCAGTACTTC	CSVEVADYEQYF
TRBJ1-2	.	TRBV4-3	.	TGCGCCAGCAGCCAAGACCGTGGGGGCGGCTACACCTTC	CASSQDRGGGYTF
TRBJ2-7	.	TRBV4-1	.	TGCGCCAGCAGCCAAGTCGCAGGGGACGAGCAGTACTTC	CASSQVAGDEQYF
TRBJ1-2	TRBD1	TRBV5-1	.	TGCGCCAGCAGCTTGGTCGGTTCTACAGGGGACGGCTACACCTTC	CASSLVGSTGDGYTF
TRBJ1-6	TRBD1	TRBV5-8	few	TGTGCCAGCAGCCGCCGAACAGGGGAGGTTTCACCCCTCCACTTT	CASSRRTGEVSPLHF
TRBJ1-5	.	TRBV30	.	TGTGCCTGGAGTAAAGGGGCGTGGGTGGGTCAGCCCCAGCATTTT	CAWSKGAWVGQPQHF
TRBJ2-2	TRBD1	TRBV29-1	.	TGCAGCGTTGAATACGACAGGGGTTCCACCGGGGAGCTGTTTTTT	CSVEYDRGSTGELFF
TRBJ2-7	TRBD1	TRBV11-2	.	TGTGCCAGCAGCTTTCTCTCCGTGGGGCCAGGGGGTAAGGTCTACGAGCAGTACTTC	CASSFLSVGPGGKVYEQYF
TRBJ1-2	TRBD1	TRBV27	few	TGTGCCAGCAGTTCCCTACTCGGACAGGGGGCCTATGGCTACACCTTC	CASSSLLGQGAYGYTF
TRBJ2-2	TRBD2	TRBV5-1	.	TGCGCCAGCAGCTTCTCAAACCGGGGGGTCACCGGGGAGCTGTTTTTT	CASSFSNRGVTGELFF
TRBJ1-2	TRBD1	TRBV19	.	TGTGCCAGTAGGAGTGTTGGTACAGGGGTCTATGGCTACACCTTC	CASRSVGTGVYGYTF
TRBJ1-2	TRBD1	TRBV2	few	TGTGCCAGCAGTGAGCGGACAGGGAACGGCTACACCTTC	CASSERTGNGYTF
TRBJ1-2	TRBD1	TRBV27	.	TGTGCCAGCAGTTTCTCCTGGACCTCAACCGGGACAGGGGCTATCGGGGATGGCTACACCTTC	CASSFSWTSTGTGAIGDGYTF
TRBJ2-1	.	TRBV5-5	.	TGTGCCAGCAGCGAACTACCCACGAGCTCCTACAATGAGCAGTTCTTC	CASSELPTSSYNEQFF
TRBJ1-2	.	TRBV19	.	TGTGCCAGTAGTATAATGCCTAACTCTGGCTACACCTTC	CASSIMPNSGYTF
TRBJ1-4	TRBD1	TRBV5-4	.	TGTGCCAGCAGCCGACAGGGGGGTAATGAAAAACTGTTTTTT	CASSRQGGNEKLFF
TRBJ2-1	TRBD2	TRBV9	.	TGTGCCAGCAGCTCGGGGGGGACTAGCGGGAGGTACAATGAGCAGTTCTTC	CASSSGGTSGRYNEQFF
TRBJ2-7	TRBD1	TRBV5-1	.	TGCGCCAGCGGCCGGGACAGGGGGTCCTACGAGCAGTACTTC	CASGRDRGSYEQYF
TRBJ2-1	.	TRBV11-1	.	TGTGCCAGCAGCTTAGATCTCTTGTCCTACAATGAGCAGTTCTTC	CASSLDLLSYNEQFF
TRBJ2-5	TRBD2	TRBV19	.	TGTGCCAGTAGTATGACTAGCGGGAGGTGGGAGACCCAGTACTTC	CASSMTSGRWETQYF
TRBJ1-2	.	TRBV7-9	.	TGTGCCAGCAGCTTACTCCGGGGGGCTAGCTATGGCTACACCTTC	CASSLLRGASYGYTF
TRBJ2-3	TRBD1	TRBV29-1	.	TGCAGCGCTCGGACAGGGTTCACAGATACGCAGTATTTT	CSARTGFTDTQYF
TRBJ2-2	TRBD1	TRBV7-7	.	TGTGCCAGCAAACCTGTACAGGGGGGTAACACCGGGGAGCTGTTTTTT	CASKPVQGGNTGELFF
TRBJ1-5	TRBD1	TRBV6-1	.	TGTGCCAGCATCCTAAGACAGGGGGCCTATCAGCCCCAGCATTTT	CASILRQGAYQPQHF
TRBJ1-5	TRBD1	TRBV6-5	.	TGTGCCAGCAGTACAGGGGGTCAGCCCCAGCATTTT	CASSTGGQPQHF
TRBJ2-5	TRBD1	TRBV30	.	TGTGCCTCACATCCCGGGACAGGGAGTGAGACCCAGTACTTC	CASHPGTGSETQYF
TRBJ2-3	TRBD1	TRBV5-1	.	TGCGCCAGCAGCTTTAGACAGGGCGCAGATACGCAGTATTTT	CASSFRQGADTQYF
TRBJ2-1	TRBD2	TRBV28	.	TGTGCCAGCAGTTTATTATGGGAGGGTGCCTACAATGAGCAGTTCTTC	CASSLLWEGAYNEQFF
TRBJ1-5	.	TRBV6-5	.	TGTGCCAGCAGACGTACAGGGAAGGGGCAGCCCCAGCATTTT	CASRRTGKGQPQHF
TRBJ1-3	TRBD1	TRBV19	once	TGTGCCAGTAGTATAACGGGCAGGGGGCCTGGAAACACCATATATTTT	CASSITGRGPGNTIYF
TRBJ2-7	.	TRBV7-6	.	TGTGCCAGCAGCACGTCCCGGGACACGGCAGACTACGAGCAGTACTTC	CASSTSRDTADYEQYF
TRBJ2-7	.	TRBV5-4	.	TGTGCCAGCAGCATACCAGGGCCATCCGCCTACGAGCAGTACTTC	CASSIPGPSAYEQYF
TRBJ2-2	TRBD1	TRBV27	.	TGTGCCAGCAAGGGACAGCTGAACACCGGGGAGCTGTTTTTT	CASKGQLNTGELFF
TRBJ2-7	.	TRBV19	.	TGTGCCAGTAGTATAGCCGGGACCTACGAGCAGTACTTC	CASSIAGTYEQYF
TRBJ1-5	.	TRBV18	.	TGTGCCAGCTCACCCCAGGGTTCCCATCAGCCCCAGCATTTT	CASSPQGSHQPQHF
TRBJ1-1	.	TRBV9	.	TGTGCCAGCACCTTGATAGAGGGATACACTGAAGCTTTCTTT	CASTLIEGYTEAFF